This T cell receptor (beta chain) derives from a study of blood T cell repertoires in COVID-19. Study summary: Material from acute and convalescent COVID-19 was sourced from the United States, Italy and Spain. The analysed material was cDNA or gDNA that came from T cells, B-cell-depleted T cells, or PBMCs.

Original processing notes: Counts of nucleated cells, estimated from reference gene primer amplification, were obtained. Sequencing used immunoSEQ multiplex PCR; TCRdb keeps in-frame clones, though not all of them. V and J calls plus clone size are reproduced from that table; the DNA served to infer D and trimming. The data contain under 130,000 clones, 85% to 90% of them seen just once; the ten biggest clones take up about 34%. This clone has just one count. Germline assignment: CDR1 MDHEN and CDR2 SYDVKM. Trimming cost V 3 bases and J 6 bases, with 12 bases left between them. CDR3 length equals 14 residues.

What was sequenced was peripheral blood. This TCR was recovered from an elderly woman with acute or convalescent COVID-19. The J gene is TRBJ1-5, the V gene TRBV28; D possibly corresponds to TRBD1 (6 bases). The CDR3 region has the DNA TGTGCCAGCAGTTTTCAGGGGTTCGGTCAGCCCCAGCATTTT. This encodes CASSFQGFGQPQHF.